This TCR beta chain is from a study of T-cell memory formation after mild COVID-19. Overall study: Among the donors, TCR clusters were largely specific to each donor.

Notes on this clonotype: The antigen is unknown.

Notes on the study in general: While clones contracting from day 15 to 85 were balanced between CD4 and CD8, later expanders leaned CD4+. The pre-infection memory compartment contained some responding clones, suggesting cross-reactive memory joined.

CDR3 length: 13 amino acids. Deletions cut 6 bases from V and 10 bases from J, with 13 bases between. TCRdb used MiXCR to reprocess the 5' RACE reads, holding one entry per CDR3 protein. The sample shows 550,000 to 700,000 distinct CDR3 sequences, around a sixth of them seen only once. The receptor was isolated from an adult woman who had mild COVID-19 (a few samples of this study predate the infection). Cell type and time point are not known. The sequencing sample was made of PBMCs or a T cell subset sorted from them (not recorded which). The rearrangement uses TRBV12-3 or TRBV12-4 and TRBJ1-6; the D is unclear. CDR3 sequence reads: CASSPSGGSPLHF. The CDR3 nucleotides read TGTGCCAGCAGCCCGAGCGGTGGATCACCCCTCCACTTT.